This T cell receptor beta chain emerged from a study of shared clonotypes between healthy human individuals. Study at large: Three CD4 naive, three CD4 memory, two CD8 naive and one CD8 memory plate were used per donor.

V lost 8 bases, J lost 4 bases, and 15 bases stayed unmatched. The CDR3 loop spans 17 amino acids. The germline V gene encodes CDR1 SNHLY and CDR2 FYNNEI. The table came from immunoSEQ multiplex PCR; TCRdb's copy has only in-frame clones and leaves some out. Of 2 million to 2.5 million clones listed, approximately 96% are singletons. The sequence was collected from a man younger than 35 in good health. Sequencing used naive CD4+ T cells sorted from blood. As for subset: CD45RA+ positively selected. The gene calls are TRBV2 and TRBJ2-1; TRBD2 matches at 9 bases. This CDR3 is CASLPGGGAGVYNEQFF. The CDR3 nucleotides are TGTGCCAGCCTACCGGGCGGGGGGGCCGGTGTATACAATGAGCAGTTCTTC. The whole variable domain, filled in from reference TRBV2 and TRBJ2-1, reads EPEVTQTPSHQVTQMGQEVILRCVPISNHLYFYWYRQILGQKVEFLVSFYNNEISEKSEIFDDQFSVERPDGSNFTLKIRSTKLEDSAMYFCASLPGGGAGVYNEQFFGPGTRLTVL.